Listed below are T cell receptor beta chains from one sample, sequenced in a study of cytomegalovirus exposure and HLA in healthy donors. Assay: immunoSEQ multiplex PCR; the TCRdb copy retains only in-frame clones and omits some. The sample contains around 99,000 clones, around four fifths of which appear only once. The specimen sequenced was PBMCs. These receptors originate from a man aged 30 to 45 in good health and CMV-seronegative. Each CDR3 is given with its conserved first and last residue. The D gene is left open where the match is weak. Some rows mark clone size as missing; the rest say once, few, many or name a class of expanded clone.

J gene,V gene,clone size,D gene,CDR3 length,CDR3 protein,CDR3 DNA
TRBJ2-7,TRBV11-2,NA,NA,13,CASSLEPTIEQYF,TGTGCCAGCAGCTTAGAACCCACTATCGAGCAGTACTTC
TRBJ2-1,TRBV18,NA,TRBD2,16,CASSPSGGRHYNEQFF,TGTGCCAGCTCACCTAGCGGGGGACGCCACTACAATGAGCAGTTCTTC
TRBJ1-1,TRBV7-9,NA,NA,12,CASRLGSAEAFF,TGTGCCAGCAGATTAGGTTCTGCTGAAGCTTTCTTT
TRBJ1-2,TRBV5-6,NA,NA,12,CASSLSADGYTF,TGTGCCAGCAGCTTGTCAGCGGATGGCTACACCTTC
TRBJ1-6,TRBV7-3,NA,TRBD1,16,CASSLTRTGVESPLHF,TGTGCCAGCAGCTTAACCCGGACAGGGGTAGAATCACCCCTCCACTTT
TRBJ1-5,TRBV9,NA,NA,15,CASSSDTGMGQPQHF,TGTGCCAGCAGCTCCGACACAGGGATGGGTCAGCCCCAGCATTTT
TRBJ2-7,TRBV5-1,few,TRBD2,14,CASSLVAGGQEQYF,TGCGCCAGCAGCTTGGTGGCGGGAGGGCAGGAGCAGTACTTC
TRBJ1-4,TRBV28,NA,NA,18,CASSTQTGPPGNTRKLFF,TGTGCCAGCAGCACCCAAACAGGGCCGCCGGGGAATACCCGAAAACTGTTTTTT
TRBJ2-2,TRBV11-2,NA,NA,13,CASSWTETGELFF,TGTGCCAGCTCATGGACAGAGACCGGGGAGCTGTTTTTT
TRBJ2-1,TRBV5-4,NA,TRBD2,16,CASSQMGLAGANEQFF,TGTGCCAGCAGCCAAATGGGACTAGCGGGAGCCAATGAGCAGTTCTTC
TRBJ2-2,TRBV6-6,NA,NA,15,CASSPTGPDTGELFF,TGTGCCAGCAGCCCTACAGGGCCCGACACCGGGGAGCTGTTTTTT
TRBJ2-1,TRBV5-1,NA,NA,15,CASEEAGSSYNEQFF,TGCGCCAGCGAGGAGGCGGGGAGCTCCTACAATGAGCAGTTCTTC
TRBJ2-1,TRBV5-6,once,NA,13,CASSIRHVSEQFF,TGTGCCAGCAGCATCCGACACGTCAGCGAGCAGTTCTTC
TRBJ1-2,TRBV6-6,many,NA,16,CASSQPLQGGDYGYTF,TGTGCCAGCAGTCAACCGTTACAGGGTGGAGACTATGGCTACACCTTC